This T cell receptor beta chain is drawn from a study of neurological immune-mediated disorders. This CDR3 contains 18 residues. The V end lost 4 bases, the J end lost 4 bases, and 24 bases lay between the germline ends. Germline V gene data show CDR1 as SGHAT and CDR2 as FQDESV (reference sequence). The cDNA was generated by 5'RACE with 10-nucleotide random UMIs. TCRdb reprocessed the 5' RACE reads via MiXCR and lists one record per CDR3 protein. Of 60,000 to 85,000 distinct CDR3 sequences in the sample, roughly 5% were seen once. This clonotype was recorded many times. The antigen is undetermined. Points from the study as a whole: The multiple sclerosis repertoire cluster was associated with no clinical or MRI feature. Across subjects, no CDR3 amino acid sequence appeared in expanded clones of more than one subject, a finding that suggested private repertoires in all groups. The study phylogenetically grouped the repertoires of 18 of 34 multiple sclerosis patients into one related-CDR3 cluster, a possible signature.

The chain links TRBV11-1 to TRBJ2-3; tentative D call: TRBD1 (6 bases). The sample taken for sequencing was PBMCs. This receptor was taken from a man younger than 35 with multiple sclerosis. This CDR3 reads CASSSTWTARVVPDTQYF. As DNA, the CDR3 is TGTGCCAGCAGCTCGACTTGGACAGCGCGGGTGGTTCCAGATACGCAGTATTTT.